The sequence of this TCR beta chain was determined in a study of CXCR3-negative and CXCR3-positive naive CD8 T cells. Notes on this clonotype: What it binds is unknown.

The authors made the TRB cDNA libraries by 5' RACE using UMI labels. TCRdb reprocessed the 5' RACE reads and keeps a single row for each CDR3 protein, giving no DNA. Seen in this sample are some 47,000 distinct CDR3 sequences; the ten most common clones hold about 0.5%. Study-level findings and limits: Both naive subsets had comparably high diversity; memory CD8+ cells much lower. More hydrophobic TRB CDR3s occurred in CXCR3-positive than in CXCR3-negative naive cells. Naive cells used TRBV-TRBJ genes in much the same way whether CXCR3-negative or CXCR3-positive; memory cells did not.

CDR3 length equals 16 residues. The germline CDR1 and CDR2 sequences are SGHDN and FVKESK. The sequenced material came from naive CXCR3+ CD8+ T cells from blood. Subset noted: CD45RO-CCR7+CD27+CD95- naive CD8+ T cells expressing CXCR3 (TNR3+). This receptor was identified in a human donor in good health. Some clones in this sample may be carry-over from other donors' samples. The V gene is TRBV14, the J gene TRBJ2-7; TCRdb names TRBD2, which stays unverified in the absence of DNA. CDR3 loop: CASSRAGLAGLGEQYF.